These 11 T cell receptor beta chains were all obtained from the same sample, sequenced in a study of control samples from healthy donors and cancer patients. Sequencing used immunoSEQ multiplex PCR; TCRdb keeps in-frame clones, though not all of them. The sample includes over 100,000 clones, 75% to 90% of them seen just once. Sample: blood. Source of these receptors: a woman aged 50 to 60 in good health.

This clone occurred once. The V gene is TRBV5-1, the J gene TRBJ2-7; 11 bases are a match to TRBD2. Germline CDR1 SGHRS, CDR2 YFSETQ. This CDR3 comprises 15 residues. The V and J ends lost 4 bases and 3 bases, in that order; junction bases with no gene match: 6. The CDR3 DNA is TGCGCCAGCAGCATCGGACTAGCGGGCCGCTACGAGCAGTACTTC. Its translation is CASSIGLAGRYEQYF. Drawing the rest from reference TRBV5-1 and TRBJ2-7, the complete variable domain is KAGVTQTPRYLIKTRGQQVTLSCSPISGHRSVSWYQQTPGQGLQFLFEYFSETQRNKGNFPGRFSGRQFSNSRSEMNVSTLELGDSALYLCASSIGLAGRYEQYFGPGTRLTVT.

V usage is TRBV7-2 and J usage is TRBJ2-7; D might be TRBD2 (6 bases). Germline V CDR1 and CDR2: SGHTA, FQGNSA. V dropped 5 bases and J dropped 1 base, with 18 bases sitting between them. This CDR3 is built from 16 residues. CDR3 region: CASSLSGGTGSYEQYV. CDR3 bases: TGTGCCAGCAGCCTAAGCGGCGGGACGGGGTCCTACGAGCAGTACGTC.

The V and J genes are TRBV7-9 and TRBJ2-2, with a weak D call TRBD1 (6 bases). This CDR3 region has 16 residues. CDR1 is SEHNR, CDR2 FQNEAQ, per germline (reference sequence). Trimming pared 5 bases from V and 4 bases from J, leaving 17 bases between. This CDR3 reads CASSTQGRWGTGELFF. The CDR3 coding sequence is TGTGCCAGCAGCACACAGGGTCGTTGGGGCACCGGGGAGCTGTTTTTT.

The rearrangement links TRBV2 to TRBJ2-4, with 7 bases fitting TRBD2. The germline V gene has CDR1 SNHLY and CDR2 FYNNEI. V shed 6 bases, J shed 7 bases, and the junction held 6 bases outside the gene matches. This CDR3 has 13 residues. The chain's CDR3 is CASSEGGRNIQYF. For the CDR3, the DNA is TGTGCCAGCAGCGAGGGAGGGCGCAACATTCAGTACTTC.

The chain employs TRBV2 and TRBJ2-5, with D unresolved. The CDR3 runs 16 residues. CDR1 is SNHLY, CDR2 FYNNEI, per germline. V was cut by 6 bases and J by 5 bases, with 22 bases left in between. The CDR3 region is CASRRPYRERRETQYF. For the CDR3, the DNA is TGTGCCAGCAGAAGACCTTACAGAGAGCGACGGGAGACCCAGTACTTC.

The V gene is TRBV27, the J gene TRBJ2-5; perhaps D is TRBD1 or TRBD2 (5 bases each). This CDR3 contains 14 residues. Deletions cut 6 bases from V and 2 bases from J, with 13 bases between. The germline V gene has CDR1 MNHEY and CDR2 SMNVEV (reference sequence). DNA of the CDR3: TGTGCCAGCAGCCGAGGGGACGTGCAAGAGACCCAGTACTTC. Its protein is CASSRGDVQETQYF.

In its sample, this clone was seen once. The rearrangement joins TRBV7-9 to TRBJ1-2, with 9 positions matching TRBD1. The V and J ends lost 4 bases and 7 bases, in that order; junction bases with no gene match: 7. This CDR3 has 14 amino acids. The germline gives CDR1 SEHNR, CDR2 FQNEAQ (reference sequence). For the CDR3, the DNA is TGTGCCAGCAGCTCCTGGACAGGGGACGGTGGCTACACCTTC. Translating it yields CASSSWTGDGGYTF.

The chain joins TRBV4-3 to TRBJ2-2, with 8 positions matching TRBD1. The CDR3 is made up of 17 amino acids. Looked up from germline, CDR1 is LGHNA and CDR2 is YSLEER. With V trimmed by 0 bases and J by 4 bases, 7 bases remained unmatched. CDR3 residues: CASSQDRVGTGTGELFF. The CDR3, as DNA: TGCGCCAGCAGCCAAGATCGGGTCGGGACAGGCACCGGGGAGCTGTTTTTT.

Here the CDR3 DNA reads TGTGCCAGCAGTGAGAGCCGGGTTCATGAAGCTTTCTTT. It specifies CASSESRVHEAFF. This chain connects TRBV25-1 to TRBJ1-1, with D hard to call. CDR1 is MGHDK, CDR2 SYGVNS, per germline. Trimming shortened V by 3 bases and J by 7 bases, and 12 bases separated the two germline ends. The CDR3 extends over 13 amino acids. The variable domain in full, completed from reference TRBV25-1 and TRBJ1-1, reads EADIYQTPRYLVIGTGKKITLECSQTMGHDKMYWYQQDPGMELHLIHYSYGVNSTEKGDLSSESTVSRIRTEHFPLTLESARPSHTSQYLCASSESRVHEAFFGQGTRLTVV.

The V call is TRBV29-1, the J call TRBJ1-1, with 9 bases identical to TRBD1. From germline, CDR1 is SQVTM and CDR2 ANQGSEA. The CDR3 contains 12 residues. Trimming took 6 bases from V and 10 from J; bases not matched to a gene: 9. The CDR3 here is CSVTGTGWSAFF. In DNA, the CDR3 is TGCAGCGTAACCGGGACAGGGTGGTCAGCTTTCTTT.

The J gene is TRBJ1-1, the V gene TRBV29-1; D call uncertain. The V gene lost 8 bases and the J gene lost 0 bases, with 7 bases spanning the gap. Germline CDR1 reads SQVTM; CDR2 reads ANQGSEA. The CDR3 has 11 residues. CDR3 sequence: CSSTLNTEAFF. DNA of the CDR3: TGCAGCTCAACTCTGAACACTGAAGCTTTCTTT.